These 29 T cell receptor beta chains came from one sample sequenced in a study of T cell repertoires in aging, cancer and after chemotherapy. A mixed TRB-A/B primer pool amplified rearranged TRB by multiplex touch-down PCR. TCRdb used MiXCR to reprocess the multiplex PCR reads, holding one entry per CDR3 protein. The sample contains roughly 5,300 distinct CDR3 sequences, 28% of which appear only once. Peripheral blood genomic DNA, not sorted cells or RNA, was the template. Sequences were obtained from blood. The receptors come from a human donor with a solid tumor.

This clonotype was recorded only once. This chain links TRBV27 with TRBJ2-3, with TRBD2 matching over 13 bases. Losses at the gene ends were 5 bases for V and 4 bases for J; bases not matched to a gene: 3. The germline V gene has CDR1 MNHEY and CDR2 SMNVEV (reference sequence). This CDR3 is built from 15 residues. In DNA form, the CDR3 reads TGTGCCAGCAGTCCGGGACTAGCGGGATCAGATACGCAGTATTTT. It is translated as CASSPGLAGSDTQYF.

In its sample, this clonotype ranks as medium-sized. In DNA, the CDR3 is TGTGCCAGTAGTTCGGGGCTTAAGGTCGGGGAGCTGTTTTTT. Translation: CASSSGLKVGELFF. This chain connects TRBV19 to TRBJ2-2; either TRBD1 or TRBD2 may supply D (5 bases each). The V end was cut by 5 bases, the J end by 7 bases, with 14 bases between. Germline V gene sequence: CDR1 LNHDA, CDR2 SQIVND (reference sequence). This CDR3 comprises 14 residues.

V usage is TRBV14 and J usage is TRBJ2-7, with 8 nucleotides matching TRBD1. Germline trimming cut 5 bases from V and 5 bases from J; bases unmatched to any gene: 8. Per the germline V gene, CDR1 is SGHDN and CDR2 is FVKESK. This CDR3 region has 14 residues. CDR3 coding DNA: TGTGCCAGCAGCGAACGACAGGGGTGGAACGAGCAGTACTTC. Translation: CASSERQGWNEQYF.

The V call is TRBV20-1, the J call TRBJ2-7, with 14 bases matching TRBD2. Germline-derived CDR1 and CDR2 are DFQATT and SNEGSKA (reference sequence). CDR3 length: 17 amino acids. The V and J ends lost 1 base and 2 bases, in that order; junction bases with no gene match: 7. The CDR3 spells CSARGLAGGPGTYEQYF. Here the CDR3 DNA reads TGCAGTGCTAGAGGACTAGCGGGAGGGCCCGGGACCTACGAGCAGTACTTC.

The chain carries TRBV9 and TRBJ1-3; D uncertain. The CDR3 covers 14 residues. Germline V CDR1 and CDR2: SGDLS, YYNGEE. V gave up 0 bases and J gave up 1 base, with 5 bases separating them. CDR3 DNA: TGTGCCAGCAGCGTAGGTGATTCTGGAAACACCATATATTTT. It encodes CASSVGDSGNTIYF.

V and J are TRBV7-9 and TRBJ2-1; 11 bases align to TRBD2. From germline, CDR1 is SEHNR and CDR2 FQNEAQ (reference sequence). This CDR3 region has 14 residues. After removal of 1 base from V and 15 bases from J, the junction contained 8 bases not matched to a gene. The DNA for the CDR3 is TGTGCCAGCAGCTTAGGACTAGCGGGACCCTATCGGTTCTTC. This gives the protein CASSLGLAGPYRFF. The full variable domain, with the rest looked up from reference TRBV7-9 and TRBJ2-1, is DTGVSQNPRHKITKRGQNVTFRCDPISEHNRLYWYRQTLGQGPEFLTYFQNEAQLEKSRLLSDRFSAERPKGSFSTLEIQRTEQGDSAMYLCASSLGLAGPYRFFGPGTRLTVL.

CDR3 in amino acids: CASSPGQGARSPLHF. The CDR3 DNA reads as TGTGCCAGTAGTCCGGGACAGGGGGCGCGTTCACCCCTCCACTTT. This rearrangement joins TRBV19 to TRBJ1-6, with 12 bases fitting TRBD1. V trimming: 5 bases; J trimming: 9 bases; junction bases outside the gene matches: 5. The germline V gene encodes CDR1 LNHDA and CDR2 SQIVND (reference sequence). The length of the CDR3 is 15 residues.

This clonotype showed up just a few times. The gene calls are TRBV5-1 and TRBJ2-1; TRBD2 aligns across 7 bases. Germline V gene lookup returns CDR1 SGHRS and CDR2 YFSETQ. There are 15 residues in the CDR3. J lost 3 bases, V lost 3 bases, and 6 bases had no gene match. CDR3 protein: CASSYPGGSYNEQFF. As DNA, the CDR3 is TGCGCCAGCAGCTATCCGGGAGGAAGCTACAATGAGCAGTTCTTC.

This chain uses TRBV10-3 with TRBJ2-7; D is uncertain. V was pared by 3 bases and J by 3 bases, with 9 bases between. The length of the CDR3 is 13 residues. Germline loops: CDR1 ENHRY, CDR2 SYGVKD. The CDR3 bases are TGTGCCATCAGTGACAGGTGGGACTACGAGCAGTACTTC. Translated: CAISDRWDYEQYF.

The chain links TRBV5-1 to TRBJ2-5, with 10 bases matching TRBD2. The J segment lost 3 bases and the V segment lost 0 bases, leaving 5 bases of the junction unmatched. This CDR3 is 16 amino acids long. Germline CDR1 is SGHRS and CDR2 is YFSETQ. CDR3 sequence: CASSLVVAGGEETQYF. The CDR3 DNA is TGCGCCAGCAGCTTGGTGGTAGCGGGAGGAGAAGAGACCCAGTACTTC.

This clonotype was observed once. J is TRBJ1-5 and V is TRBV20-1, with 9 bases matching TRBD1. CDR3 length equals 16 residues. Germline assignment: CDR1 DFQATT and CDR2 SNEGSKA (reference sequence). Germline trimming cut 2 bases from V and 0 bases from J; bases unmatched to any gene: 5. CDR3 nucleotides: TGCAGTGCTAGACCGACAGGGGGTGATAGCAATCAGCCCCAGCATTTT. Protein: CSARPTGGDSNQPQHF.

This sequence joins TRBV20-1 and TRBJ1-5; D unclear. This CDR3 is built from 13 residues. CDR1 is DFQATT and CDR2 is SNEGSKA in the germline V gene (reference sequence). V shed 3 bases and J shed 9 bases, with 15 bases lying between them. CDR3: CSARPPVESPQHF. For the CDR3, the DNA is TGCAGTGCTAGGCCCCCGGTGGAGTCGCCCCAGCATTTT.

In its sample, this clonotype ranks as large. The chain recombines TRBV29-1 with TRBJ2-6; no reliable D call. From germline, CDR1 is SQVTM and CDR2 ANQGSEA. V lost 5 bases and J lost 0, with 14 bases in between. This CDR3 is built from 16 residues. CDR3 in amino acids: CSVSGSADSGANVLTF. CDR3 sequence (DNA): TGCAGCGTTTCGGGCAGCGCAGACTCTGGGGCCAACGTCCTGACTTTC.

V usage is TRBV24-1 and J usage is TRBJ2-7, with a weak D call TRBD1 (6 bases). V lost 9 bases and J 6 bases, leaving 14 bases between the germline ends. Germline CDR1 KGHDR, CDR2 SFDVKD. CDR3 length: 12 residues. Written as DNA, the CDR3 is TGTGCCACCGGGTCACAGGGAGCCGAGCAGTACTTC. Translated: CATGSQGAEQYF.

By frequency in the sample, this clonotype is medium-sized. The CDR3 here is CASSPPLAGVNEQFF. CDR3 DNA sequence: TGTGCCAGCTCACCACCGCTAGCGGGAGTGAATGAGCAGTTCTTC. The chain is built from TRBV18 and TRBJ2-1, with 10 bases aligning to TRBD2. Germline V gene data show CDR1 as KGHSH and CDR2 as LQKENI. CDR3 length: 15 residues. J lost 7 bases, V lost 0 bases, and 3 bases had no gene match.

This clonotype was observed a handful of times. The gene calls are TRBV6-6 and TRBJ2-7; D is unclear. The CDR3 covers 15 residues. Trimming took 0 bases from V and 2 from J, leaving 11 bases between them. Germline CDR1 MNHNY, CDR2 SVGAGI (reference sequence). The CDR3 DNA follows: TGTGCCAGCAGTTACTCGCGCCACACAGCCTACGAGCAGTACTTC. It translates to CASSYSRHTAYEQYF.

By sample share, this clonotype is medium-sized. The CDR3 loop is CASSLGQGRREKLFF. As DNA, the CDR3 is TGTGCCAGCAGCTTGGGGCAGGGTCGAAGGGAAAAACTGTTTTTT. The chain links TRBV5-6 to TRBJ1-4; D is possibly TRBD1 (5 bases). The V gene lost 0 bases and the J gene lost 8 bases, with 14 bases spanning the gap. The CDR3 loop spans 15 amino acids. The germline gives CDR1 SGHDT, CDR2 YYEEEE.

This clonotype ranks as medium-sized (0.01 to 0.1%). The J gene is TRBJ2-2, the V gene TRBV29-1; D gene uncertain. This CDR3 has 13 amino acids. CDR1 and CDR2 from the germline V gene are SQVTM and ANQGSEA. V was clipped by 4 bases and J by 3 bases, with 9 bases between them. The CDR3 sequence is CSVVHGHTGELFF. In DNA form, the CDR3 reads TGCAGCGTTGTACATGGGCACACCGGGGAGCTGTTTTTT.

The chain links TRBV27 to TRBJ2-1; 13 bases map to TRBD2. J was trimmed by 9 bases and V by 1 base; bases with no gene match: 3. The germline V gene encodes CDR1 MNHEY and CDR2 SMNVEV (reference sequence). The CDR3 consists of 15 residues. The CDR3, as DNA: TGTGCCAGCAGTTTATGGACTAGCGGGAGTGGTGAGCAGTTCTTC. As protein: CASSLWTSGSGEQFF.

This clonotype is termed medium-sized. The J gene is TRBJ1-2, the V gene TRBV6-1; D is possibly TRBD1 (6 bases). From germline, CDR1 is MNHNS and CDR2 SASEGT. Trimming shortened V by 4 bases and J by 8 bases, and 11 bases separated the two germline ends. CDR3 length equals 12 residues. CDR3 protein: CASSAGAYGYTF. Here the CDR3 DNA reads TGTGCCAGCAGTGCGGGGGCCTACGGCTACACCTTC.

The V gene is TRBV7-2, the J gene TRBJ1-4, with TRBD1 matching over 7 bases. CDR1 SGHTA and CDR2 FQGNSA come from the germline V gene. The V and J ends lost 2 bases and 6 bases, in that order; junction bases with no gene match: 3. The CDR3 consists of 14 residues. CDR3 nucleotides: TGTGCCAGCAGCTTAAGGGGGCGGGATGAAAAACTGTTTTTT. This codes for CASSLRGRDEKLFF.

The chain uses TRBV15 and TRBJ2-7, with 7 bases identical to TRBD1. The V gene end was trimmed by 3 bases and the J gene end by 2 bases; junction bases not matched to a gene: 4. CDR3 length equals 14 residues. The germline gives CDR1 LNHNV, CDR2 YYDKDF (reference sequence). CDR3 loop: CATSRGDSPYEQYF. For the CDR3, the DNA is TGTGCCACCAGCAGGGGGGACAGTCCCTACGAGCAGTACTTC.

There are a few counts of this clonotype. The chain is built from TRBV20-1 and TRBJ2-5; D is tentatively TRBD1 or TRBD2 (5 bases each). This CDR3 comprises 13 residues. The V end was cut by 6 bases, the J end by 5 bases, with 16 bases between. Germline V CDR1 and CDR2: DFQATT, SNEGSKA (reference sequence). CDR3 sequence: CSATMGVGETQYF. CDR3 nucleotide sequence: TGCAGTGCAACCATGGGGGTTGGGGAGACCCAGTACTTC.

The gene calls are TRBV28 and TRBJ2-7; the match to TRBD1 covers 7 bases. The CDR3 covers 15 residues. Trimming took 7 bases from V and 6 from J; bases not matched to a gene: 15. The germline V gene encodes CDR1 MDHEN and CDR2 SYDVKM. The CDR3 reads CASIPGLTGTPEQYF. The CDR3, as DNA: TGTGCCAGCATCCCAGGGTTGACAGGGACCCCCGAGCAGTACTTC.

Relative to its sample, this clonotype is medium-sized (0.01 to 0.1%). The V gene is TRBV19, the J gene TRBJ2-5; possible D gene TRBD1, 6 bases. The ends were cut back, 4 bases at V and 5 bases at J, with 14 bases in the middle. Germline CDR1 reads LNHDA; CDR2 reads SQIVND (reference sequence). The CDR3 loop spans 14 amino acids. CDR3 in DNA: TGTGCCAGTAGTAATAGTTGGGGGCAGGAGACCCAGTACTTC. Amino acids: CASSNSWGQETQYF.

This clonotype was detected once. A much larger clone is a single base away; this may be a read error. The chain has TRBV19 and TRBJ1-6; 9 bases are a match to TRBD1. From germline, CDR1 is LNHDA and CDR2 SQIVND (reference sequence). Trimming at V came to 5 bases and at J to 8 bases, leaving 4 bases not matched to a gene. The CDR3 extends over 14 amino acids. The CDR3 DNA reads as TGTGCCAGTAGTCCGGGACAGGGAGATTCACCCCTCCACTTT. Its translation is CASSPGQGDSPLHF. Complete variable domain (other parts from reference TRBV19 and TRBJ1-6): DGGITQSPKYLFRKEGQNVTLSCEQNLNHDAMYWYRQDPGQGLRLIYYSQIVNDFQKGDIAEGYSVSREKKESFPLTVTSAQKNPTAFYLCASSPGQGDSPLHFGNGTRLTVT.

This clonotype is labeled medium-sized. CDR3 amino acids: CATSRGDRATGELFF. The DNA of the CDR3 is TGTGCCACCAGCAGAGGCGACAGGGCCACCGGGGAGCTGTTTTTT. The gene calls are TRBV15 and TRBJ2-2; 7 bases are a match to TRBD1. The junction had 3 bases not matched to a gene; V was cut back by 1 base and J by 4 bases. Per the germline V gene, CDR1 is LNHNV and CDR2 is YYDKDF (reference sequence). This CDR3 comprises 15 residues.

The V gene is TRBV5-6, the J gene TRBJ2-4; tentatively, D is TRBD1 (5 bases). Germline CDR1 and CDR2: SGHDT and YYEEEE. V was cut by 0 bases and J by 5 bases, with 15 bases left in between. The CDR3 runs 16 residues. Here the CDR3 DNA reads TGTGCCAGCAGCTTGGGGCAGGGTCGTAACCAAAACATTCAGTACTTC. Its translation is CASSLGQGRNQNIQYF.

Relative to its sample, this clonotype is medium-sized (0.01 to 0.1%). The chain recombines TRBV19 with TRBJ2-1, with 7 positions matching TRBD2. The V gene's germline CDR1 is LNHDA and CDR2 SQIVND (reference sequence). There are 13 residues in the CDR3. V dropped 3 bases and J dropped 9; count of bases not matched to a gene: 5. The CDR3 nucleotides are TGTGCCAGTAGTATTAATAGGGAGGGTGAGCAGTTCTTC. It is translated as CASSINREGEQFF.